This T cell receptor beta chain was sequenced for a study of shared T cell receptors in the human thymus. Germline V lookup: CDR1 LNHDA, CDR2 SQIVND (reference sequence). The V and J ends lost 7 bases and 7 bases, in that order; junction bases with no gene match: 4. The CDR3 is 13 residues long. The method was immunoSEQ multiplex PCR; TCRdb's version includes in-frame clones alone and lacks a portion of them. The profile shows hundreds of thousands of clones, approximately 87% of them singletons. These data were also reused for a study on human thymus T cells. From that paper: Immunologically healthy infants in Finland undergoing congenital heart defect surgery were the donors. During corrective heart surgery, resections were taken, and the thymus tissue came from them. Biased V and J segment usage appeared in thymus and peripheral blood.

The chain combines TRBV19 with TRBJ2-1; 10 positions agree with TRBD2. The sequence was collected from a boy younger than two with a congenital heart defect. The sequenced material came from thymocytes. In nucleotides, the CDR3 is TGTGCCAGTAACCAGCGGGAGGGGAATGAGCAGTTCTTC. Amino acid sequence: CASNQREGNEQFF.